This T cell receptor beta chain is drawn from a study of T cell responses to AZD1222 COVID-19 vaccine. TCRdb keeps only in-frame clones here, not all; method: immunoSEQ multiplex PCR. The table lists more than 95,000 clones, 88% of them singletons. Study-wide results and limits: AZD1222 recipients seropositive at baseline numbered only six or seven. The study found vaccine-associated CD4 TCRs spanning spike, dominant at 160-218 and 743-854. No repertoire was sampled before or during the peak T cell response, only after it.

As regards this clone: Its antigen is not identified.

The CDR3 runs to 16 residues. V lost 6 bases to trimming and J lost 8 bases, with 23 bases between them. Germline V gene data show CDR1 as MRHNA and CDR2 as SNTAGT. This rearrangement joins TRBV6-4 to TRBJ2-1; D possibly matches TRBD1 or TRBD2 (6 bases each). The clonotype was recovered from an adult who received the AZD1222 COVID-19 vaccine. Sample: peripheral blood, taken 28 days after the second AZD1222 dose. The chain's CDR3 is CASSEGGGLASDEQFF. The CDR3 nucleotides are TGTGCCAGCAGCGAGGGGGGTGGGCTAGCGTCCGATGAGCAGTTCTTC.